Listed below are T cell receptor beta chains from one sample, sequenced in a study of CD8 T cells in ankylosing spondylitis. A single record per CDR3 protein comes from TCRdb applying MiXCR to the 5' RACE reads. The data contain some 130,000 distinct CDR3 sequences, 6% to 8% of them singletons. Sequenced: blood, either unsorted or a sorted T cell fraction (not recorded which). The origin of the receptors is a female donor with ankylosing spondylitis or in good health (not recorded which). Both conserved end residues are trimmed from each CDR3. Fields, in order: CDR3 length, V gene, CDR3 protein.

cdr3_length: 12; v_call: TRBV7-2; cdr3_aa: ASSSGVSGNTIY
cdr3_length: 11; v_call: TRBV12-3/TRBV12-4; cdr3_aa: ASSFAGANVLT
cdr3_length: 13; v_call: TRBV3-1; cdr3_aa: ASSQEGRDSNEQF
cdr3_length: 15; v_call: TRBV5-1; cdr3_aa: ASSSGASGGRTNTQY
cdr3_length: 12; v_call: TRBV12-3/TRBV12-4; cdr3_aa: ASSLTPWNSPLH
cdr3_length: 16; v_call: TRBV12-3/TRBV12-4; cdr3_aa: AISLNVGPQRPQETQY
cdr3_length: 11; v_call: TRBV27; cdr3_aa: ASSRSTNYGYT
cdr3_length: 15; v_call: TRBV4-1; cdr3_aa: ASSQGPTGAPTGELF
cdr3_length: 15; v_call: TRBV20-1; cdr3_aa: RVDRILNLVNTGELF
cdr3_length: 13; v_call: TRBV10-3; cdr3_aa: ASCPAAGAGNEQF
cdr3_length: 10; v_call: TRBV20-1; cdr3_aa: SARPLGNTIY
cdr3_length: 12; v_call: TRBV9; cdr3_aa: ASSVNAFDTEAF
cdr3_length: 13; v_call: TRBV4-1; cdr3_aa: ATSRVGGTADTQY
cdr3_length: 12; v_call: TRBV5-1; cdr3_aa: ASSRQGPTDTQY
cdr3_length: 12; v_call: TRBV19; cdr3_aa: ASSTSGTSYEQF
cdr3_length: 12; v_call: TRBV6-2/TRBV6-3; cdr3_aa: ASSYSVTSYEQY
cdr3_length: 10; v_call: TRBV12-3/TRBV12-4; cdr3_aa: ASKQGEDTQY
cdr3_length: 10; v_call: TRBV29-1; cdr3_aa: SVRQANTEAF
cdr3_length: 11; v_call: TRBV15; cdr3_aa: ATSPGSTDTQY
cdr3_length: 12; v_call: TRBV9; cdr3_aa: ASSVGGQGTEAF
cdr3_length: 13; v_call: TRBV4-1; cdr3_aa: ASSQVRDPQETQY
cdr3_length: 13; v_call: TRBV20-1; cdr3_aa: SARVTGGPYNEQF
cdr3_length: 10; v_call: TRBV19; cdr3_aa: ASRQAGETQY
cdr3_length: 13; v_call: TRBV6-5; cdr3_aa: ASGPTIGGHYGYT
cdr3_length: 13; v_call: TRBV15; cdr3_aa: ATKKRGSSTDTQY
cdr3_length: 13; v_call: TRBV6-5; cdr3_aa: ASNYRDSRNTEAF
cdr3_length: 10; v_call: TRBV20-1; cdr3_aa: SARQGLSPLH
cdr3_length: 12; v_call: TRBV5-1; cdr3_aa: ASSSTGNLETQY
cdr3_length: 13; v_call: TRBV7-8; cdr3_aa: ASSLGLTGRTEAF
cdr3_length: 13; v_call: TRBV29-1; cdr3_aa: SVVEVAGGLYEQY
cdr3_length: 12; v_call: TRBV2; cdr3_aa: ASGPTLLYEKLF
cdr3_length: 15; v_call: TRBV20-1; cdr3_aa: SARSPPYLAGGNEQF
cdr3_length: 13; v_call: TRBV12-3/TRBV12-4; cdr3_aa: ASSRGDFGTDTQY
cdr3_length: 13; v_call: TRBV15; cdr3_aa: ATSRDSGSKETQY
cdr3_length: 12; v_call: TRBV5-1; cdr3_aa: ASQGGAGNTEAF
cdr3_length: 13; v_call: TRBV12-3/TRBV12-4; cdr3_aa: ASSLSGAWNSPLH
cdr3_length: 12; v_call: TRBV5-1; cdr3_aa: ASSWTGRGTAAF